Listed below are T cell receptor beta chains from one sample, sequenced in a study of technical replicates of blood from a few donors. Libraries were prepared by immunoSEQ multiplex PCR; TCRdb keeps only in-frame clonotypes and omits some of them. The profile shows roughly 71,000 clones, approximately 92% of them singletons. The sample taken for sequencing was T cells isolated from PBMCs. The receptors were sampled from a human donor in good health. Both conserved end residues are part of each CDR3. A D gene is named only where the DNA matches it firmly. Size values are once, few and many counts, or a class for expanded clones, and some rows have none.

clone size,J gene,V gene,D gene,CDR3 protein,CDR3 DNA
NA,TRBJ1-1,TRBV2,NA,CASGKGGPTEAFF,TGTGCCAGCGGGAAAGGGGGTCCCACTGAAGCTTTCTTT
NA,TRBJ2-6,TRBV30,TRBD1,CAWRYRGSGANVLTF,TGTGCCTGGAGATACAGGGGCTCTGGGGCCAACGTCCTGACTTTC
once,TRBJ2-5,TRBV7-9,NA,CASSHTSRRQETQYF,TGTGCCAGCAGCCATACATCCCGAAGACAAGAGACCCAGTACTTC
NA,TRBJ2-7,TRBV19,TRBD1,CASSNYRGMGEQYF,TGTGCCAGTAGTAACTACAGGGGAATGGGCGAGCAGTACTTC
few,TRBJ1-1,TRBV30,NA,CAWSVGHLNTEAFF,TGTGCCTGGAGTGTAGGACACCTGAACACTGAAGCTTTCTTT
NA,TRBJ1-2,TRBV9,NA,CASSVGRRINYGYTF,TGTGCCAGCAGCGTAGGTCGCAGAATAAACTATGGCTACACCTTC
NA,TRBJ2-5,TRBV10-3,NA,CAISGSVEGETQYF,TGTGCCATCAGTGGTTCCGTTGAGGGAGAGACCCAGTACTTC
NA,TRBJ1-2,TRBV6-1,TRBD1,CASGQGYGYTF,TGTGCCAGCGGACAGGGTTATGGCTACACCTTC
NA,TRBJ2-7,TRBV4-3,TRBD1,CASSQAWDSVSYEQYF,TGCGCCAGCAGCCAAGCATGGGACAGCGTATCCTACGAGCAGTACTTC
NA,TRBJ2-1,TRBV5-4,TRBD2,CASSLMDGRAVHEQFF,TGTGCCAGCAGCTTGATGGACGGGAGGGCCGTCCATGAGCAGTTCTTC
once,TRBJ2-5,TRBV11-2,NA,CASSFWKSGLEVGTQYF,TGTGCCAGCAGCTTCTGGAAGTCAGGGCTCGAAGTGGGGACCCAGTACTTC
NA,TRBJ1-4,TRBV7-8,TRBD1,CASSFVKGQGDEKLFF,TGTGCCAGCAGCTTCGTGAAAGGACAGGGTGATGAAAAACTGTTTTTT
once,TRBJ2-4,TRBV27,NA,CASSVQGAKNIQYF,TGTGCCAGCAGTGTACAGGGAGCCAAAAACATTCAGTACTTC
NA,TRBJ1-1,TRBV27,NA,CASSFQTGYDTEAFF,TGTGCCAGCAGTTTTCAAACAGGGTATGATACTGAAGCTTTCTTT
NA,TRBJ1-5,TRBV6-6,NA,CASRPRDLNQPQHF,TGTGCCAGCAGGCCCCGGGACTTAAATCAGCCCCAGCATTTT
NA,TRBJ2-5,TRBV6-1,TRBD2,CASTSGDPGETQYF,TGTGCCAGCACTAGCGGGGACCCGGGGGAGACCCAGTACTTC
NA,TRBJ2-7,TRBV7-9,NA,CASSLIGQPIPLEQYF,TGTGCCAGCAGCTTAATAGGACAGCCAATACCTCTCGAGCAGTACTTC
NA,TRBJ2-5,TRBV7-8,TRBD1,CASSPGQVAKETQYF,TGTGCCAGCAGCCCAGGACAGGTAGCTAAAGAGACCCAGTACTTC
NA,TRBJ2-7,TRBV4-1,TRBD2,CASSQTGRSSYEQYF,TGCGCCAGCAGCCAAACCGGGAGGAGCTCCTACGAGCAGTACTTC
NA,TRBJ1-5,TRBV6-1,NA,CASSESSQPQHF,TGTGCCAGCAGTGAATCGTCTCAGCCCCAGCATTTT
NA,TRBJ1-1,TRBV11-2,NA,CASSLTGEAFF,TGTGCCAGCAGTCTCACAGGGGAAGCTTTCTTT
NA,TRBJ2-7,TRBV19,TRBD1,CASSKDREIDEQYF,TGTGCCAGTAGTAAGGACAGGGAAATTGACGAGCAGTACTTC
NA,TRBJ1-1,TRBV29-1,TRBD1,CSSGTGGNTEAFF,TGCAGCTCAGGGACAGGGGGAAACACTGAAGCTTTCTTT
once,TRBJ2-3,TRBV27,NA,CASSLFGRGTDTQYF,TGTGCCAGCAGTTTATTTGGCAGGGGCACAGATACGCAGTATTTT
once,TRBJ1-1,TRBV19,TRBD1,CASSPRTGPTEAFF,TGTGCCAGTAGTCCCAGGACAGGGCCCACTGAAGCTTTCTTT
NA,TRBJ2-2,TRBV4-2,TRBD2,CASSQEPGLAGKTEELFF,TGTGCCAGCAGCCAAGAACCGGGACTAGCGGGGAAGACGGAGGAGCTGTTTTTT
once,TRBJ2-2,TRBV30,NA,CAWFQNTGELFF,TGTGCCTGGTTCCAAAACACCGGGGAGCTGTTTTTT
NA,TRBJ2-5,TRBV9,NA,CASSLQPTGLQETQYF,TGTGCCAGCAGCCTCCAGCCGACAGGCCTACAAGAGACCCAGTACTTC
NA,TRBJ2-7,TRBV27,NA,CASSLYLSEEQYF,TGTGCCAGCAGTTTATATCTCTCGGAGGAGCAGTACTTC
NA,TRBJ2-7,TRBV5-5,NA,CASSSAEEGEKQYF,TGTGCCAGCAGCTCCGCGGAGGAGGGAGAAAAGCAGTACTTC
NA,TRBJ2-7,TRBV30,NA,CAWSYTEQYF,TGTGCCTGGAGTTATACAGAGCAGTACTTC
NA,TRBJ2-2,TRBV5-1,NA,CASSVDRGGSGELFF,TGCGCCAGCAGCGTTGACAGGGGAGGGTCCGGGGAGCTGTTTTTT
NA,TRBJ2-1,TRBV27,TRBD2,CASSIGPTSGGEQFF,TGTGCCAGCAGCATTGGGCCAACTAGCGGGGGGGAGCAGTTCTTC
NA,TRBJ1-1,TRBV5-8,NA,CASSLYSPLEAFF,TGTGCCAGCAGCTTGTATTCGCCTCTAGAAGCTTTCTTT
NA,TRBJ2-3,TRBV29-1,TRBD1,CSVAGGVADTQYF,TGCAGCGTTGCAGGGGGAGTAGCAGATACGCAGTATTTT
NA,TRBJ2-7,TRBV6-5,NA,CASSYGSPSYEQYF,TGTGCCAGCAGTTATGGTAGTCCGTCCTACGAGCAGTACTTC
NA,TRBJ2-1,TRBV27,NA,CASSLIQGYYNEQFF,TGTGCCAGCAGTTTAATTCAGGGGTACTACAATGAGCAGTTCTTC
many,TRBJ1-1,TRBV5-1,NA,CASSFQMNTEAFF,TGCGCCAGCAGCTTTCAAATGAACACTGAAGCTTTCTTT
NA,TRBJ1-1,TRBV9,TRBD1,CASSAGGQGYTEAFF,TGTGCCAGCAGCGCAGGGGGACAGGGATACACTGAAGCTTTCTTT
NA,TRBJ2-1,TRBV10-3,TRBD2,CAIKGGLAGINNEQFF,TGTGCCATCAAGGGCGGACTAGCGGGCATTAACAATGAGCAGTTCTTC
few,TRBJ1-1,TRBV10-2,NA,CASRNTGLNTEAFF,TGCGCCAGCAGGAATACAGGTCTGAACACTGAAGCTTTCTTT
once,TRBJ1-4,TRBV5-1,TRBD1,CASSSLQGGEKLFF,TGCGCCAGCAGCTCGTTACAGGGGGGTGAAAAACTGTTTTTT
NA,TRBJ2-2,TRBV10-1,TRBD1,CAITGGWNNANTGELFF,TGCGCCATCACAGGGGGCTGGAACAACGCGAACACCGGGGAGCTGTTTTTT
NA,TRBJ1-1,TRBV5-6,NA,CASSLGVRQNTEAFF,TGTGCCAGCAGCTTAGGGGTGAGGCAAAACACTGAAGCTTTCTTT
NA,TRBJ2-2,TRBV7-9,TRBD2,CASGLLAGADTGELFF,TGTGCCAGCGGTCTCTTAGCGGGGGCAGATACCGGGGAGCTGTTTTTT
NA,TRBJ2-5,TRBV27,TRBD1,CASSLGQGETQYF,TGTGCCAGCAGTCTCGGACAGGGAGAGACCCAGTACTTC
NA,TRBJ1-5,TRBV27,NA,CASRVRLLSNQPQHF,TGTGCCAGCAGAGTGCGGTTGTTAAGCAATCAGCCCCAGCATTTT
NA,TRBJ2-1,TRBV4-3,TRBD2,CASSRGTTNEQFF,TGCGCCAGCAGCCGCGGGACTACCAATGAGCAGTTCTTC
NA,TRBJ2-7,TRBV5-1,NA,CASSQWGVTYEQYF,TGCGCCAGCAGCCAGTGGGGGGTTACATACGAGCAGTACTTC
NA,TRBJ1-1,TRBV30,TRBD1,CACQGQLNTEAFF,TGTGCCTGTCAGGGACAGTTGAACACTGAAGCTTTCTTT
NA,TRBJ1-5,TRBV19,NA,CASSIVRGSSNQPQHF,TGTGCCAGTAGTATAGTGCGGGGAAGCAGCAATCAGCCCCAGCATTTT
NA,TRBJ1-4,TRBV6-5,NA,CASSLQGQLFF,TGTGCCAGCAGTTTACAGGGACAACTGTTTTTT
NA,TRBJ1-2,TRBV10-1,NA,CASSESATPTGPYGYTF,TGCGCCAGCAGTGAGTCGGCAACCCCCACAGGGCCCTATGGCTACACCTTC
NA,TRBJ1-2,TRBV29-1,TRBD1,CSVPGQENYGYTF,TGCAGCGTTCCGGGACAGGAGAACTATGGCTACACCTTC
NA,TRBJ2-7,TRBV7-2,TRBD2,CASSPSLAGYYEQYF,TGTGCCAGCAGCCCATCACTAGCGGGATACTACGAGCAGTACTTC
NA,TRBJ1-5,TRBV11-2,NA,CASSQQGGNQPQHF,TGTGCCAGCAGCCAACAGGGTGGCAATCAGCCCCAGCATTTT
once,TRBJ1-4,TRBV28,NA,CASSSRRGRDNEKLFF,TGTGCCAGCAGTTCCCGCAGGGGCAGGGATAATGAAAAACTGTTTTTT